The 8 T cell receptor beta chains in this list originate from one sample, sequenced in a study of blood T cell repertoires in COVID-19. Method: immunoSEQ multiplex PCR; TCRdb's copy keeps in-frame clones and lacks some. The sample shows 60,000 to 85,000 clones, 75% to 95% of them seen only once. Sequenced material: peripheral blood. The receptors shown here come from a man aged 35-49 years with COVID-19, enrolled during active disease.

The V gene is TRBV30, the J gene TRBJ1-1; 8 nucleotides match TRBD1. In germline, CDR1 is GTSNPN, CDR2 SVGIG (reference sequence). The CDR3 has 15 amino acids. V lost 4 bases, J lost 3 bases, and 10 bases stayed unmatched. CDR3 DNA: TGTGCCTGGACCCCAGGACAGGGTGGTTACACTGAAGCTTTCTTT. This gives the protein CAWTPGQGGYTEAFF.

V gene TRBV7-3 combines with J gene TRBJ2-7; TRBD1 matches 8 bases. CDR1 is SGHTA, CDR2 FQGTGA, per germline. CDR3 length: 15 residues. V gave up 5 bases and J gave up 0 bases; unmatched junction bases: 6. Here the CDR3 reads CASSPQGGSSYEQYF. CDR3 DNA: TGTGCCAGCAGCCCACAGGGGGGCAGCTCCTACGAGCAGTACTTC.

The rearrangement links TRBV30 to TRBJ1-1; no firm D call. The CDR3 covers 12 residues. V shed 0 bases and J shed 7 bases, with 9 bases lying between them. The germline gives CDR1 GTSNPN, CDR2 SVGIG (reference sequence). The CDR3 is CAWSVRGLEAFF. DNA of the CDR3: TGTGCCTGGAGTGTACGCGGGCTTGAAGCTTTCTTT.

The chain combines TRBV19 with TRBJ2-5; 7 nucleotides align to TRBD1. Germline CDR1 reads LNHDA; CDR2 reads SQIVND (reference sequence). V lost 5 bases and J lost 5; bases outside the gene matches: 11. The CDR3 length is 15 residues. The CDR3 nucleotides read TGTGCCAGTAGTGCAAAAGAGGGGGCTTGGGAGACCCAGTACTTC. This translates into CASSAKEGAWETQYF.

The sample holds a few counts of this clone. The CDR3 bases are TGTGCCTGGAGTGACGGGGGTGGACAGCCCCAGCATTTT. It encodes CAWSDGGGQPQHF. The V and J genes are TRBV30 and TRBJ1-5; D perhaps matches TRBD1 (5 bases). Trimming pared 1 base from V and 7 bases from J, leaving 11 bases between. Germline loops: CDR1 GTSNPN, CDR2 SVGIG (reference sequence). This CDR3 is 13 amino acids long.

The chain carries TRBV5-1 and TRBJ2-3; a weak D match, TRBD1 (5 bases). The V end was cut by 4 bases, the J end by 5 bases, with 14 bases between. Germline V gene data show CDR1 as SGHRS and CDR2 as YFSETQ. The CDR3 spans 14 residues. Here the CDR3 reads CASSTRQPGDTQYF. CDR3 DNA: TGCGCCAGCAGCACCCGACAGCCTGGAGATACGCAGTATTTT.

The chain recombines TRBV5-1 with TRBJ2-3; the match to TRBD2 covers 8 bases. This CDR3 comprises 13 residues. Germline CDR1 and CDR2: SGHRS and YFSETQ. The V gene end was trimmed by 0 bases and the J gene end by 11 bases; junction bases not matched to a gene: 5. CDR3 sequence: CASSLETTSGQYF. The CDR3 DNA sequence: TGCGCCAGCAGCTTGGAAACAACTAGCGGGCAGTATTTT.

The chain combines TRBV7-9 with TRBJ2-2; D might be TRBD2 (5 bases). Trimming shortened V by 1 base and J by 0 bases, and 6 bases separated the two germline ends. The CDR3 spans 15 residues. Germline V gene data show CDR1 as SEHNR and CDR2 as FQNEAQ (reference sequence). CDR3 protein: CASSLGTPNTGELFF. The CDR3 DNA reads as TGTGCCAGCAGCTTAGGGACTCCGAACACCGGGGAGCTGTTTTTT.